This T cell receptor (beta chain) comes out of a study of T-cell reconstitution after alpha-beta-depleted transplantation in children. Germline assignment: CDR1 SNHLY and CDR2 FYNNEI. CDR3 length: 14 amino acids. Trimming cost V 7 bases and J 7 bases; bases outside gene matches: 11. Using unique molecular identifiers, the investigators prepared the TCRbeta library. From the PCR reads, TCRdb called clonotypes with MiXCR, one entry per CDR3 protein. The sample has 170,000 or so distinct CDR3 sequences; around 6.8% are singletons. This specimen was PBMCs from the stem cell graft donor, taken from the stem cell graft. The chain couples TRBV2 to TRBJ1-2; 8 bases agree with TRBD1. This TCR derives from a human donor who donated a stem cell graft to a child with Wiskott-Aldrich syndrome. CDR3 sequence reads: CASKSEQGAGGYTF. The CDR3 DNA reads as TGTGCCAGCAAGAGTGAGCAGGGGGCTGGTGGCTACACCTTC.